This T cell receptor beta chain was identified during a study of blood T cell repertoires in COVID-19. Study background: Nucleic acid was either cDNA or gDNA, and it came from T cells, B-cell-depleted T cells, or PBMCs.

This clone occurred once. In the authors' methods: Amplification of reference gene primers provided the estimated nucleated cell counts. Sequencing used immunoSEQ multiplex PCR; TCRdb keeps in-frame clones, though not all of them. V, J and clone size are taken as reported in that table, and D and trimming were inferred from the DNA itself. The sample contains 100,000 to 150,000 clones, 65% to 85% of which appear only once. CDR1 and CDR2 from the germline V gene are MDHEN and SYDVKM. Trimming cost V 3 bases and J 6 bases; bases outside gene matches: 3. The CDR3 is 14 amino acids. Sample: peripheral blood. The source of this sequence is a young man with COVID-19, enrolled during active disease. The chain carries TRBV28 and TRBJ1-5; 9 bases map to TRBD1. The CDR3 DNA reads TGTGCCAGCAGTTTGGGACAGGGAGGTCAGCCCCAGCATTTT. Encoded protein: CASSLGQGGQPQHF.